Here is one T cell receptor beta chain with its context. Its antigen is as yet unknown. The germline gene is not matched at one end of the junction; a read error may be the cause. Germline CDR1 reads MGHRA; CDR2 reads YSYEKL. The CDR3 consists of 15 residues. This sample was taken from a study of T cell responses to AZD1222 COVID-19 vaccine. Study at large: The analysis combined second doses at about 4 or about 12 weeks.

Study-wide findings and caveats: Donors were largely white British and mainly female; clonal diversity was possibly underestimated. Unmutated variant regions reportedly attract nearly half of all spike-specific TCRs.

TCRdb's table, derived via immunoSEQ multiplex PCR, lists solely in-frame clones and lacks some. The sample contains 120,000 or so clones, around 90% of which appear only once. This sequence joins TRBV4-1 and TRBJ2-7; D gene uncertain. Sequences were derived from peripheral blood, sampled on day 0 of AZD1222 vaccination. The sequence was collected from an adult in good health. The CDR3 loop is CASTQSATRFYEQYF. In DNA form, the CDR3 reads TGCGCCAGCACCCAATCAGCGACGAGGTTCTACGAGCAGTACTTC.